This T cell receptor beta chain was captured in a study of cytomegalovirus exposure and HLA in healthy donors. Among the donors, all were healthy bone marrow donors. Findings of the study overall: The Asian-associated ancestry cluster reportedly had fewer N-insertions than the approximately 700-donor mean in a later analysis. Some highly shared sequence variants likely arose as a pipeline artifact.

The study ran its PCR with 60 Vbeta and 13 Jbeta primers. Using immunoSEQ multiplex PCR, the repertoire was profiled, and TCRdb retains in-frame clones only, with some absent. Seen here are about 180,000 clones, around 74% observed once, and the top ten hold 2.5% to 3.5%. This CDR3 comprises 14 residues. The V gene's germline CDR1 is MNHNY and CDR2 SVGAGI (reference sequence). Trimming cost V 2 bases and J 5 bases, with 13 bases left between them. Of note for this clone: Its target is not known.

This sequence joins TRBV6-6 and TRBJ2-7, with D possibly being TRBD2 (5 bases). The TCR sequence derives from a male donor in good health and CMV-seronegative. Sequenced material: PBMCs. CDR3 sequence reads: CASSYNGVVDEQYF. CDR3 sequence (DNA): TGTGCCAGCAGTTACAACGGGGTAGTTGACGAGCAGTACTTC.